The following is a TCR beta chain sequence with its context. At one end, the junction sequence differs from germline, possibly due to a read error. This sample was taken from a study of OX40 agonist ivuxolimab in advanced cancers. Looking at the study overall: Patients received ivuxolimab, an intravenous treatment, every 2 weeks at 0.01 to 10 mg/kg. Earlier treatment with anti-PD-1, anti-PD-L1 or anti-CTLA-4 was permitted, and about 40% had received some. The study reported partial responses in three patients: one hepatocellular carcinoma, two cutaneous melanoma.

The repertoire was sequenced with immunoSEQ multiplex PCR; TCRdb's copy has only in-frame clones and lacks some. The sample includes more than 15,000 clones, about three quarters of them seen just once. Exclusion of a patient followed from autoimmune disease history or systemic immunosuppression. This CDR3 is 13 amino acids long. Germline lookup yields CDR1 PRHDT and CDR2 FYEKMQ (reference sequence). The sequenced sample was CD4+ or CD8+ T cells sorted from blood, obtained in a trial of the OX40 agonist ivuxolimab. This receptor was obtained from an adult with an advanced solid tumor such as melanoma, head and neck, liver or kidney cancer. J is TRBJ2-1 and V is TRBV13; D gene ambiguous. In DNA form, the CDR3 reads TGTGCCAGCAGGTTAGAGAGGAGCAATGAGCAGTTCTTC. Translating it yields CASRLERSNEQFF.